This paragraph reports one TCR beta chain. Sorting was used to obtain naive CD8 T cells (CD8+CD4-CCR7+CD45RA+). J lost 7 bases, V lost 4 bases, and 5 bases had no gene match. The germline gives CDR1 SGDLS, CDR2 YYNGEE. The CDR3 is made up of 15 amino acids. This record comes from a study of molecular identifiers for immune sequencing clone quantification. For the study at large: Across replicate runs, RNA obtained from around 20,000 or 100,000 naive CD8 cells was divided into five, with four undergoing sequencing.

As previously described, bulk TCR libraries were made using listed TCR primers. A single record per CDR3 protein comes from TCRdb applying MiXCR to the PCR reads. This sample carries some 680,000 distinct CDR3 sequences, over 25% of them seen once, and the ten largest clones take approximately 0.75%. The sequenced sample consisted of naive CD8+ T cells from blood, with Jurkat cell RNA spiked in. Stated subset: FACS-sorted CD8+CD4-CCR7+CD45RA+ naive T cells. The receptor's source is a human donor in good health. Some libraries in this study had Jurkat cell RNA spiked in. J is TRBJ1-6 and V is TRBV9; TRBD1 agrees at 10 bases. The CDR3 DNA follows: TGTGCCAGCAGCTCCGGACAGGGGGGCAATTCACCCCTCCACTTT. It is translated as CASSSGQGGNSPLHF.